This is a list of T cell receptor beta chains from one sample in a study of CD4 and CD8 cells across lung adenocarcinoma regions. TCRdb analysed the PCR reads with MiXCR anew, one entry per CDR3 protein. Here the sample spans under 30,000 distinct CDR3 sequences, around 56% being singletons. The specimen sequenced was CD8+ T cells from the center of a lung tumor. These receptor sequences come from a male donor with lung adenocarcinoma. The CD4 and CD8 labels of this study may be unreliable. Both conserved end residues are part of each CDR3.

V gene,J gene,CDR3 protein
TRBV10-1,TRBJ2-3,CAGGSADRDRDTQYF
TRBV6-1,TRBJ2-4,CASREAGPGAENTQYF
TRBV4-1,TRBJ2-3,CRSSQLGTRNMQYF
TRBV11-2,TRBJ2-1,CASSLGPSASSGQFF
TRBV28,TRBJ2-1,CASSSAGGQETQFF
TRBV10-2,TRBJ2-4,CASSVQNSNIQYF
TRBV27,TRBJ2-3,CASSLQGPGTQYF
TRBV15,TRBJ2-7,CATSMVRFSGRYEQYF
TRBV6-1,TRBJ2-2,CASRHGLAGEIANTGELFF
TRBV11-2,TRBJ2-1,CASSQNRLAGLNEQFF
TRBV4-1,TRBJ2-5,CASSQGARSGTQYF
TRBV10-3,NA,CGGGYGGGGKETQYF
TRBV4-2,TRBJ2-3,CASSQLAGETDTQYF
TRBV10-2,NA,CASSDPTGVYEQYF
TRBV10-3,TRBJ2-5,CAGIRRRDQETQYF
TRBV10-1,TRBJ2-5,CASSDPARPVEQYF
TRBV6-1,TRBJ2-3,CASRGGRLAGQHTQYF
TRBV6-1,TRBJ2-3,CAGSVGGDGETQYF
TRBV6-1,TRBJ2-3,CASSEGGGLIQYF
TRBV30,TRBJ2-2,CAWRLSGGNTGELFF
TRBV28,TRBJ2-5,CASSFSGSGTQYF
TRBV27,NA,CGSSGLAATDTQYF
TRBV7-8,TRBJ2-5,CGSGLGGRDPETQYF
TRBV20-1,TRBJ2-1,CGPGTASNNEQFF
TRBV10-2,NA,CASSVWRERETQYF
TRBV10-3,TRBJ2-3,CAMGVGATDTQYF
TRBV6-1,TRBJ2-2,CASAESSGEQFF
TRBV6-1,TRBJ2-5,CSGGEGGGDPETQYF
TRBV29-1,NA,CSFLDRYYEQYF
TRBV11-2,TRBJ1-1,CASSLGQGGAFF
TRBV6-5,TRBJ2-1,CASSFPPATAGRPYEQFF
TRBV10-1,TRBJ2-1,CASRDGNEQFF
TRBV6-8,TRBJ2-1,CPSRDSGRRAKNMQFF
TRBV20-1,TRBJ2-1,CSAPRDRGVGEQFF
TRBV6-1,TRBJ2-1,CASSAELAVLGNEQFF
TRBV7-9,TRBJ1-2,CASSKIGTGDGGYTF
TRBV7-2,TRBJ1-2,CASSLVWDSYGYTF
TRBV11-2,TRBJ2-4,CASGSGMGAKDTQYF